Below, 14 T cell receptor beta chains from the same sample are listed, as sequenced in a study of radiotherapy plus CTLA-4 blockade in lung cancer. Clones were sequenced by immunoSEQ multiplex PCR, and TCRdb holds only the in-frame ones, with some missing. The sample lists about 87,000 clones, around 87% seen once, with approximately 15% in the top ten. This material consisted of peripheral blood, taken from a patient treated with radiotherapy plus ipilimumab. The receptors come from a human donor with non-small cell lung cancer that progressed on radiotherapy plus ipilimumab.

V usage is TRBV5-4 and J usage is TRBJ1-2; no clear D. The CDR3 covers 16 residues. Germline V gives CDR1 SGHNT, CDR2 YYREEE (reference sequence). V was trimmed by 3 bases and J by 2 bases, leaving 17 bases between them. The CDR3 here is CASSSPLGDMNYGYTF. The DNA of the CDR3 is TGTGCCAGCAGCTCACCTCTCGGAGATATGAACTATGGCTACACCTTC.

This clone was counted a single time. A junction end diverges from the germline sequence, so it may reflect a read error. The chain couples TRBV7-2 to TRBJ2-7; 10 nucleotides match TRBD2. The CDR3 is made up of 14 amino acids. Germline V gene sequence: CDR1 SGHTA, CDR2 FQGNSA. CDR3 DNA sequence: TGTGCCAGCAGCCTAGCGGGAGCCCGTGGCGAGCAGTACTTC. As protein: CASSLAGARGEQYF.

CDR3 DNA: TGCGCCAGCAGCCAAGAATCTCGTGAGACCCAGTACTTC. Its translation: CASSQESRETQYF. The rearrangement uses TRBV4-3 and TRBJ2-5; no clear D gene. The CDR3 is 13 amino acids. The V end lost 0 bases, the J end lost 5 bases, and 7 bases lay between the germline ends. CDR1 and CDR2 from the germline V gene are LGHNA and YSLEER.

This sequence joins TRBV5-6 and TRBJ2-5; D is tentatively TRBD1 or TRBD2 (5 bases each). CDR1 and CDR2 (germline): SGHDT, YYEEEE. The CDR3 sequence is 15 residues long. Trimming removed 4 bases from V and 0 bases from J, with 13 bases in between. DNA of the CDR3: TGTGCCAGCAGCCAGCGGAACAGGTACCAAGAGACCCAGTACTTC. It encodes CASSQRNRYQETQYF.

J is TRBJ2-5 and V is TRBV30, with D tentatively TRBD1 (6 bases). CDR3 length: 12 residues. Germline CDR1 is GTSNPN and CDR2 is SVGIG (reference sequence). V lost 3 bases, J lost 6 bases, and 11 bases lay in between. The CDR3 loop is CAWSATGQTQYF. CDR3 coding DNA: TGTGCCTGGAGCGCCACAGGGCAGACCCAGTACTTC. The full variable domain, in which reference TRBV30 and TRBJ2-5 provide the parts outside the CDR3, is SQTIHQWPATLVQPVGSPLSLECTVEGTSNPNLYWYRQAAGRGLQLLFYSVGIGQISSEVPQNLSASRPQDRQFILSSKKLLLSDSGFYLCAWSATGQTQYFGPGTRLLVL.

V usage is TRBV5-4 and J usage is TRBJ1-3; D gene ambiguous. CDR3 length: 17 amino acids. Germline V gives CDR1 SGHNT, CDR2 YYREEE (reference sequence). The ends were cut back, 4 bases at V and 0 bases at J, with 17 bases in the middle. CDR3 amino acids: CASSLMAGGFSGNTIYF. The CDR3 bases are TGTGCCAGCAGCCTGATGGCCGGCGGATTCTCTGGAAACACCATATATTTT.

This chain joins TRBV30 and TRBJ1-1; D is ambiguous. The CDR3 consists of 13 residues. Trimming shortened V by 3 bases and J by 1 base, and 9 bases separated the two germline ends. Germline CDR1 GTSNPN, CDR2 SVGIG (reference sequence). CDR3 protein: CAWSAERNTEAFF. The CDR3 DNA reads TGTGCCTGGAGCGCGGAGAGGAACACTGAAGCTTTCTTT.

This clone was detected a few times. This rearrangement joins TRBV7-9 to TRBJ1-2; the match to TRBD1 covers 10 bases. Germline V gene sequence: CDR1 SEHNR, CDR2 FQNEAQ (reference sequence). Trimming at V came to 8 bases and at J to 6 bases, leaving 6 bases not matched to a gene. This CDR3 region has 13 residues. The CDR3 region has the DNA TGTGCCAGCCAACGTGGGACAGGGGATGGCTACACCTTC. Protein: CASQRGTGDGYTF.

The chain uses TRBV25-1 and TRBJ1-2, with D hard to call. The germline CDR1 and CDR2 sequences are MGHDK and SYGVNS. Trimming left V 3 bases short and J 2 bases short, with 10 bases between. CDR3 length: 14 residues. The CDR3 coding sequence is TGTGCCAGCAGTGAGCGAGGGAGGAACTATGGCTACACCTTC. It is translated as CASSERGRNYGYTF.

This chain uses TRBV6-1 with TRBJ2-7; D may be TRBD1 (6 bases). CDR3 length equals 15 residues. Deletions cut 4 bases from V and 2 bases from J, with 15 bases between. CDR1 MNHNS and CDR2 SASEGT come from the germline V gene. For the CDR3, the DNA is TGTGCCAGCAGTGCGTTGGGACATAGAACCTACGAGCAGTACTTC. Translated, it gives CASSALGHRTYEQYF.

CDR3 in DNA: TGTGCCAGCAGTGGAGGGGGGTTTGAAGCTTTCTTT. Translation: CASSGGGFEAFF. The chain has TRBV2 and TRBJ1-1; perhaps TRBD1 as D (6 bases). Trimming took off 4 bases at V and 7 bases at J, with 10 bases between the two ends. This CDR3 comprises 12 residues. Germline-derived CDR1 and CDR2 are SNHLY and FYNNEI.

The chain combines TRBV5-8 with TRBJ1-3, with D perhaps matching TRBD1 (6 bases). The CDR3 has 14 amino acids. Germline CDR1 is SGHTS and CDR2 is YDEGEE. V dropped 2 bases and J dropped 6 bases, with 12 bases sitting between them. CDR3 sequence: CASSFGTYTNTIYF. DNA for the CDR3: TGTGCCAGCAGCTTCGGGACATATACAAACACCATATATTTT.

The genes are TRBV19 and TRBJ2-5; D is ambiguous. The ends were cut back, 3 bases at V and 5 bases at J, with 10 bases in the middle. The germline CDR1 and CDR2 sequences are LNHDA and SQIVND (reference sequence). This CDR3 contains 13 residues. The CDR3 spells CASSMASEETQYF. In DNA form, the CDR3 reads TGTGCCAGTAGTATGGCTAGTGAGGAGACCCAGTACTTC.

In the case of this clone: A junction end diverges from the germline sequence, so it may reflect a read error. The chain employs TRBV27 and TRBJ1-1, with D unclear. This CDR3 is 11 amino acids long. From germline, CDR1 is MNHEY and CDR2 SMNVEV (reference sequence). CDR3 nucleotide sequence: TGTGTCAGCAGTTCGGCCCTTGAAGCTTTCTTT. Its protein is CVSSSALEAFF.